Below, 11 T cell receptor beta chains from the same sample are listed, as sequenced in a study of beta chain features in type 1 diabetes. TCRB transcripts that were expressed got sequenced, as all of the isolated RNA had been reverse transcribed. Data came from immunoSEQ multiplex PCR; TCRdb stores just in-frame clones and leaves some out. Of 810,000 or so clones detected, about 17% appear once; the ten largest clones hold 0.02% to 0.025%. Sequencing input: naive CD4+ T cells from blood. These receptors were obtained from a woman under 30 in good health.

CDR3 DNA: TGTGCCAGCAGCTCGGGACTCAGCAGCTCCTACAATGAGCAGTTCTTC. Its translation is CASSSGLSSSYNEQFF. The chain employs TRBV7-2 and TRBJ2-1; D is perhaps TRBD2 (6 bases). V lost 4 bases, J lost 0 bases, and 13 bases lay in between. Germline CDR1 reads SGHTA; CDR2 reads FQGNSA. CDR3 length: 16 residues.

CDR3 region: CASSRAGSSHEQYF. CDR3 coding DNA: TGTGCCAGCAGTCGAGCGGGATCCAGCCACGAGCAGTACTTC. This chain links TRBV28 with TRBJ2-7; 7 bases agree with TRBD2. Germline lookup yields CDR1 MDHEN and CDR2 SYDVKM. J was trimmed by 5 bases and V by 5 bases; bases with no gene match: 9. This CDR3 region has 14 residues. Full variable domain (outside the CDR3, taken from reference TRBV28 and TRBJ2-7): DVKVTQSSRYLVKRTGEKVFLECVQDMDHENMFWYRQDPGLGLRLIYFSYDVKMKEKGDIPEGYSVSREKKERFSLILESASTNQTSMYLCASSRAGSSHEQYFGPGTRLTVT.

The chain couples TRBV9 to TRBJ1-1; D gene ambiguous. Between the trimmed V and J ends, which lost 0 bases and 6 bases, there was a span of 12 bases. CDR3 length: 14 residues. The V gene's germline CDR1 is SGDLS and CDR2 YYNGEE. The CDR3 region is CASSVGRVAAEAFF. In DNA, the CDR3 is TGTGCCAGCAGCGTAGGTAGGGTAGCGGCTGAAGCTTTCTTT.

This clone has more than one count but fewer than ten. Other nucleotide sequences from this sample produce the same CDR3. This chain links TRBV9 with TRBJ2-7, with 10 nucleotides matching TRBD1. CDR1 and CDR2 (germline): SGDLS, YYNGEE. This CDR3 comprises 15 residues. The ends lost 0 bases at V and 4 bases at J; junction bases unmatched: 4. This CDR3 is CASSVAPGQGYEQYF. The CDR3 nucleotides read TGTGCCAGCAGCGTAGCCCCGGGACAGGGGTACGAGCAGTACTTC.

This clone was recorded a few times. The V gene is TRBV6-6, the J gene TRBJ1-2; D unresolved. Germline V CDR1 and CDR2: MNHNY, SVGAGI (reference sequence). The V and J ends lost 7 bases and 0 bases respectively, with 12 bases between them. CDR3 length: 14 amino acids. The CDR3 DNA reads as TGTGCCAGCAAGGATTCGGGGACTAACTATGGCTACACCTTC. This encodes CASKDSGTNYGYTF.

The CDR3 region is CASSLIATGPYNEQFF. CDR3 DNA sequence: TGTGCCAGCAGCTTAATTGCGACGGGCCCCTACAATGAGCAGTTCTTC. This chain joins TRBV7-9 and TRBJ2-1; D is uncertain. The CDR3 spans 16 residues. Per the germline V gene, CDR1 is SEHNR and CDR2 is FQNEAQ (reference sequence). V lost 2 bases to trimming and J lost 2 bases, with 13 bases between them.

J is TRBJ1-5 and V is TRBV6-5, with D possibly being TRBD1 (6 bases). V lost 5 bases to trimming and J lost 6 bases, with 11 bases between them. Germline assignment: CDR1 MNHEY and CDR2 SVGAGI. The CDR3 sequence is 13 residues long. CDR3 sequence (DNA): TGTGCCAGCAGTGCGACAGGACTTCAGCCCCAGCATTTT. Translation: CASSATGLQPQHF.

This clone turned up a few times. V gene TRBV29-1 combines with J gene TRBJ1-1, with unresolved D. Germline V gene data show CDR1 as SQVTM and CDR2 as ANQGSEA. This CDR3 has 11 amino acids. V was pared by 4 bases and J by 2 bases, with 5 bases between. The CDR3 nucleotides read TGCAGCGTTGCATTCAACACTGAAGCTTTCTTT. This sequence encodes CSVAFNTEAFF.

This clone was counted only a few times. Other DNA sequences in this sample translate to the same CDR3. The rearrangement joins TRBV29-1 to TRBJ2-3; tentative D call: TRBD1 (5 bases). The CDR3 loop spans 13 amino acids. Germline CDR1 and CDR2: SQVTM and ANQGSEA. Trimming took 4 bases from V and 2 from J, leaving 10 bases between them. CDR3 residues: CSVGGRVTDTQYF. The CDR3 coding sequence is TGCAGCGTTGGGGGCAGGGTCACAGATACGCAGTATTTT.

The rearrangement links TRBV7-2 to TRBJ2-5, with D possibly matching TRBD2 (6 bases). Between the trimmed V and J ends, which lost 1 base and 0 bases, there was a span of 15 bases. The CDR3 totals 17 residues. Germline CDR1 SGHTA, CDR2 FQGNSA. In DNA, the CDR3 is TGTGCCAGCAGCTTAGTAGTGGGACTGGTGAACCAAGAGACCCAGTACTTC. Its protein product is CASSLVVGLVNQETQYF.

This chain joins TRBV28 and TRBJ2-7; TRBD2 agrees at 9 bases. The V gene's germline CDR1 is MDHEN and CDR2 SYDVKM. The CDR3 is made up of 15 amino acids. Trimming took 6 bases from V and 3 from J; bases not matched to a gene: 9. For the CDR3, the DNA is TGTGCCAGCAGGACCGGGGCTAGCGGGGACTACGAGCAGTACTTC. Residues: CASRTGASGDYEQYF.